The 13 T cell receptor beta chains reported below all come from one sample, sequenced in a study of blood T cells in healthy people across ages. Through a sample-barcoded 5' primer and a J-beta primer mix, a second PCR was run for about 7 to 12 cycles. TCRdb analysed the 5' RACE reads with MiXCR anew, one entry per CDR3 protein. The data show over 1,500,000 distinct CDR3 sequences, about two fifths seen once. The sequenced material came from blood. All receptors derive from a human donor in good health.

V and J are TRBV6-4 and TRBJ2-6; a possible D gene is TRBD1 (6 bases). This CDR3 has 16 amino acids. Trimming removed 4 bases from V and 0 bases from J, with 10 bases in between. The germline V gene encodes CDR1 MRHNA and CDR2 SNTAGT. CDR3 region: CASSGTGSSGANVLTF. The CDR3 nucleotides read TGTGCCAGCAGTGGAACAGGGAGCTCTGGGGCCAACGTCCTGACTTTC.

The genes are TRBV11-2 and TRBJ1-1; 8 bases align to TRBD1. Germline CDR1 and CDR2: SGHAT and FQNNGV. V was clipped by 5 bases and J by 1 base; unmatched bases: 9. This CDR3 has 16 residues. In nucleotides, the CDR3 is TGTGCCAGCAGCCCGTGGACAGGGCTCGAGAACACTGAAGCTTTCTTT. This gives the protein CASSPWTGLENTEAFF.

The CDR3 is CSAAGGLLAGYTF. The CDR3, as DNA: TGCAGTGCCGCGGGGGGGCTTCTGGCTGGCTACACCTTC. The rearrangement uses TRBV20-1 and TRBJ1-2, with TRBD1 as a possible D gene (6 bases). This CDR3 is built from 13 residues. Between the trimmed V and J ends, which lost 6 bases and 7 bases, there was a span of 18 bases. Germline V gives CDR1 DFQATT, CDR2 SNEGSKA (reference sequence).

This clonotype was seen only a few times. V is TRBV7-9 and J is TRBJ2-1; maybe TRBD1 (6 bases). Trimming took 0 bases from V and 2 from J, leaving 11 bases between them. Germline values: CDR1 SEHNR, CDR2 FQNEAQ (reference sequence). The CDR3 consists of 16 residues. The CDR3 spells CASSLAPQGPYNEQFF. In nucleotides, the CDR3 is TGTGCCAGCAGCTTAGCGCCCCAGGGGCCCTACAATGAGCAGTTCTTC.

The chain employs TRBV29-1 and TRBJ2-1; 12 positions match TRBD2. The V segment lost 7 bases and the J segment 7 bases; nucleotides outside the gene matches: 8. The CDR3 totals 14 residues. Germline CDR1 SQVTM, CDR2 ANQGSEA. CDR3 in amino acids: CSAETSGGWNEQFF. The CDR3 DNA follows: TGCAGCGCGGAGACTAGCGGGGGATGGAATGAGCAGTTCTTC.

The rearrangement links TRBV6-5 to TRBJ2-2; TRBD1 is a possible D gene (5 bases). Per germline, CDR1 MNHEY and CDR2 SVGAGI. Trimming took 7 bases from V and 1 from J, leaving 7 bases between them. This CDR3 comprises 13 residues. The CDR3 reads CASTGRNTGELFF. In DNA, the CDR3 is TGTGCCAGCACAGGGCGGAACACCGGGGAGCTGTTTTTT.

J is TRBJ1-1 and V is TRBV29-1; D may be TRBD1 (6 bases). Germline-derived CDR1 and CDR2 are SQVTM and ANQGSEA. Deletions cut 4 bases from V and 3 bases from J, with 15 bases between. The CDR3 is made up of 14 amino acids. CDR3 nucleotide sequence: TGCAGCGTTGCTCCCGGGTCAGGGGACACTGAAGCTTTCTTT. Translation: CSVAPGSGDTEAFF. Full variable domain (rest looked up from reference TRBV29-1 and TRBJ1-1): SAVISQKPSRDICQRGTSLTIQCQVDSQVTMMFWYRQQPGQSLTLIATANQGSEATYESGFVIDKFPISRPNLTFSTLTVSNMSPEDSSIYLCSVAPGSGDTEAFFGQGTRLTVV.

This clonotype was counted between two and nine times. The J gene is TRBJ1-6, the V gene TRBV15; 7 nucleotides agree with TRBD1. The CDR3 is 15 amino acids. V gave up 0 bases and J gave up 13 bases; unmatched junction bases: 9. Germline lookup yields CDR1 LNHNV and CDR2 YYDKDF (reference sequence). The CDR3 DNA reads TGTGCCACCAGCAGAGATCGGGCACAGGGGATCCCCCTCCACTTT. It codes for CATSRDRAQGIPLHF. The full variable domain, with the rest looked up from reference TRBV15 and TRBJ1-6, is DAMVIQNPRYQVTQFGKPVTLSCSQTLNHNVMYWYQQKSSQAPKLLFHYYDKDFNNEADTPDNFQSRRPNTSFCFLDIRSPGLGDTAMYLCATSRDRAQGIPLHFGNGTRLTVT.

The chain joins TRBV7-2 to TRBJ2-1; 9 nucleotides line up with TRBD2. This CDR3 is built from 15 residues. J was trimmed by 7 bases and V by 3 bases; bases with no gene match: 7. Per germline, CDR1 SGHTA and CDR2 FQGNSA. CDR3 sequence reads: CASSLKAGGENEQFF. As DNA, the CDR3 is TGTGCCAGCAGCTTGAAAGCGGGGGGTGAGAATGAGCAGTTCTTC.

The chain employs TRBV7-2 and TRBJ2-7; D remains unclear. The germline gives CDR1 SGHTA, CDR2 FQGNSA. This CDR3 has 14 amino acids. The V and J ends lost 2 bases and 3 bases respectively, with 11 bases between them. The CDR3 DNA reads as TGTGCCAGCAGCTTACAAGGAGTCCACTACGAGCAGTACTTC. This sequence encodes CASSLQGVHYEQYF.

The chain has TRBV7-6 and TRBJ2-5; TRBD2 matches at 9 bases. Per germline, CDR1 SGHVS and CDR2 FNYEAQ. CDR3 length: 14 amino acids. V lost 1 base to trimming and J lost 5 bases; unmatched junction nucleotides: 2. The CDR3, as DNA: TGTGCCAGCAGCTTAGGGACTAGCGTGGAGACCCAGTACTTC. Translating gives CASSLGTSVETQYF.

The chain combines TRBV2 with TRBJ2-4; 11 bases line up with TRBD1. The assigned J gene may be wrong: the sequence end matches TRBJ2-7 better. Germline lookup yields CDR1 SNHLY and CDR2 FYNNEI. CDR3 size: 14 residues. The CDR3 here is CAGLRDRGSYEQYF. In DNA, the CDR3 is TGTGCCGGCCTCCGGGACAGGGGGTCCTACGAGCAGTACTTC.

This clonotype was seen a few times. V usage is TRBV9 and J usage is TRBJ2-1, with D possibly TRBD2 on 5 matching bases. V was pared by 0 bases and J by 9 bases, with 10 bases between. In germline, CDR1 is SGDLS, CDR2 YYNGEE. The CDR3 has 13 residues. CDR3 in amino acids: CASSVVLAGEQFF. CDR3 DNA sequence: TGTGCCAGCAGCGTAGTGCTAGCCGGTGAGCAGTTCTTC.